This entry is about one TCR beta chain. Its antigen remains undetermined. Base qualities are not provided; no much larger clone lies one nucleotide away. The data were obtained in a study of blood T cell repertoires in COVID-19 (dated by TCRdb to the early 2020s). Context from the whole study: Collaborator samples came from the United States, Italy and Spain and covered acute and convalescent phases of COVID-19. The material from the prospective study consisted of cDNA or gDNA derived from T cells, B-cell-depleted T cells, or PBMCs. The dataset comprised deeply sampled blood TCRbeta repertoires from subjects exposed to, actively infected with, or recovered from COVID-19. The repertoires were made available in a free public database intended to serve as a resource for research on the immune response to SARS-CoV-2. The samples were drawn from two sources: the first 160 participants of the ongoing ImmuneRACE study, and fewer than 1,500 subjects contributed by 6 global collaborators. The sample metadata nearly always contained a de-identified subject ID, COVID-19 status, age in years and sex. HLA class I and class II types, where available, came from metadata supplied by the sample provider rather than from assay-based typing.

Overall results and qualifications from the work: The quantity of clinical and demographic metadata differed by source and by participant and was supplied without curation.

TCRbeta CDR3 regions were amplified from genomic DNA using the immunoSEQ Assay, a bias-controlled multiplex PCR. In the original analysis: The number of nucleated cells in each sample was estimated from the amplification of reference gene primers within the assay. To quantify the absolute abundance of each unique TCRbeta CDR3 rearrangement, sequence reads were collapsed and filtered. For each sample, productive Simpson clonality was calculated as the square root of Simpson's diversity index over productive rearrangements. TCRdb retrieved this table from immuneACCESS and kept in-frame rearrangements only. Not all clones are present; in checked studies, unresolved V genes account for under half, and no reason is known for the remainder. That table furnishes V, J and clone size, whereas the DNA furnished D and trimming. This sample gives roughly 200,000 clones in total; over 75% of them show up just once. The ten largest account for over 15% of the sample.

At one collaborating source in Seattle, patients were enrolled during active infection and were followed longitudinally through the course of disease. Each collaborating institution followed its own protocols to collect whole blood in K2EDTA tubes. For TCRbeta analysis, collaborator samples were shipped as frozen whole blood, as isolated PBMCs, or as DNA extracted from either sample type. Sequencing was carried out using peripheral blood. This TCR was recovered from an older person with COVID-19, enrolled during active disease.

The DNA is TGTGCCAGCAGTCCTTTGGGGGGTTTCGTAAAGACCCAGTACTTC. It encodes CASSPLGGFVKTQYF. The rearranged segments are TRBV6-5 and TRBJ2-5; a tentative D match to TRBD2 spans 6 bases. Based on the germline V gene, the CDR1 and CDR2 sequences are MNHEY and SVGAGI. Including the terminal cysteine and phenylalanine, the CDR3 comprises 15 residues. The retained sequence is limited to the CDR3, 45 bases, with the frame set at the first base. V lost 5 bases and J lost 6 bases; the stretch between them is 19 bases long.